The 16 T cell receptor beta chains given below trace back to one sample, sequenced in a study of cytomegalovirus exposure and HLA in healthy donors (dated by TCRdb to the late 2010s). Library preparation employed the immunoSEQ multiplex PCR assay. A mixture of 60 forward primers for TCR Vbeta segments and 13 reverse primers for TCR Jbeta segments was used in the multiplex PCR. The table was pulled from immuneACCESS by TCRdb, which kept in-frame rearrangements only. Such tables lose some clones; where checked, under half of the loss comes from unresolved V genes, and the rest has no known cause. The sample yields 170,000 or so clones; 83% were counted once. Around 1.5% of the sample lies in the top ten. Specimen: PBMCs. All receptors derive from a man between 45 and 60 years old in good health and CMV-seronegative.

This clone was observed a single time. The chain carries TRBV7-9 and TRBJ2-1; maybe TRBD1 (8 bases). CDR3 size: 14 residues. Germline V gene lookup returns CDR1 SEHNR and CDR2 FQNEAQ (reference sequence). V lost 4 bases, J lost 14 bases, and 21 bases lay in between. CDR3 nucleotide sequence: TGTGCCAGCAGCTCGACCTCATTACAGGGGGGGGAGTTCTTC. Amino acid sequence: CASSSTSLQGGEFF.

This rearrangement joins TRBV4-2 to TRBJ2-7; 7 bases are shared with TRBD2. This CDR3 has 17 residues. The trim removed 1 base at V and 0 bases at J, leaving 9 bases unmatched. CDR1 LGHNA and CDR2 YNFKEQ come from the germline V gene. The CDR3 sequence is CASSQVGSGDSSYEQYF. The CDR3 DNA reads TGTGCCAGCAGCCAAGTAGGCAGCGGGGACTCCTCCTACGAGCAGTACTTC.

The CDR3 nucleotides read TGTGCCAGCAGCACACAGGGAATCCAAGAGACCCAGTACTTC. As protein: CASSTQGIQETQYF. This chain uses TRBV5-4 with TRBJ2-5, with D perhaps matching TRBD1 (6 bases). CDR3 size: 14 residues. V gave up 4 bases and J gave up 1 base, with 11 bases separating them. Germline CDR1 is SGHNT and CDR2 is YYREEE (reference sequence). The whole variable domain, remainder taken from reference TRBV5-4 and TRBJ2-5, is ETGVTQSPTHLIKTRGQQVTLRCSSQSGHNTVSWYQQALGQGPQFIFQYYREEENGRGNFPPRFSGLQFPNYSSELNVNALELDDSALYLCASSTQGIQETQYFGPGTRLLVL.

The chain is built from TRBV18 and TRBJ1-2, with TRBD1 matching over 7 bases. The CDR3 contains 14 residues. Germline trimming cut 5 bases from V and 5 bases from J; bases unmatched to any gene: 8. CDR1 and CDR2 (germline): KGHSH, LQKENI. For the CDR3, the DNA is TGTGCCAGCTCAGACAGACAGGGAGATTATGGCTACACCTTC. This sequence encodes CASSDRQGDYGYTF.

The chain has TRBV18 and TRBJ2-2; D is ambiguous. Germline V gene lookup returns CDR1 KGHSH and CDR2 LQKENI. The CDR3 extends over 13 amino acids. V dropped 3 bases and J dropped 2 bases, with 4 bases sitting between them. In DNA form, the CDR3 reads TGTGCCAGCTCACCTCCTAACACCGGGGAGCTGTTTTTT. This sequence encodes CASSPPNTGELFF.

Here the CDR3 DNA reads TGCAGCGTTATAGCGGGGGCTAGTAGCTACGAGCAGTACTTC. It codes for CSVIAGASSYEQYF. V usage is TRBV29-1 and J usage is TRBJ2-7; 9 bases agree with TRBD2. Germline CDR1 reads SQVTM; CDR2 reads ANQGSEA. The CDR3 contains 14 residues. V was pared by 5 bases and J by 3 bases, with 8 bases of the junction left unmatched.

The chain recombines TRBV4-3 with TRBJ2-1; D is ambiguous. Trimming took off 0 bases at V and 0 bases at J, with 9 bases between the two ends. The germline gives CDR1 LGHNA, CDR2 YSLEER. The CDR3 extends over 16 amino acids. The DNA for the CDR3 is TGCGCCAGCAGCCAAGAGAGGTGGAGCTCCTACAATGAGCAGTTCTTC. It yields the protein CASSQERWSSYNEQFF.

This chain connects TRBV28 to TRBJ2-1, with D maybe TRBD1 (5 bases). Between the trimmed V and J ends, which lost 4 bases and 6 bases, there was a span of 10 bases. The germline gives CDR1 MDHEN, CDR2 SYDVKM. This CDR3 contains 13 residues. In DNA, the CDR3 is TGTGCCAGCAGTTCAGGACAAGGCAATGAGCAGTTCTTC. Amino acid sequence: CASSSGQGNEQFF.

The CDR3 nucleotides read TGTGCCAGTTGTCGAGGTCAAGAGACCCAGTACTTC. Translation: CASCRGQETQYF. The chain uses TRBV7-8 and TRBJ2-5; D unresolved. The germline gives CDR1 SGHVS, CDR2 FQNEAQ. The CDR3 runs to 12 residues. The ends were cut back, 9 bases at V and 2 bases at J, with 10 bases in the middle. The variable domain in full, completed from reference TRBV7-8 and TRBJ2-5, reads GAGVSQSPRYKVAKRGQDVALRCDPISGHVSLFWYQQALGQGPEFLTYFQNEAQLDKSGLPSDRFFAERPEGSVSTLKIQRTQQEDSAVYLCASCRGQETQYFGPGTRLLVL.

The rearrangement uses TRBV6-6 and TRBJ2-7; 11 nucleotides line up with TRBD2. The J segment lost 6 bases and the V segment lost 4 bases, leaving 5 bases of the junction unmatched. Germline V gives CDR1 MNHNY, CDR2 SVGAGI (reference sequence). CDR3 length: 14 amino acids. This chain's CDR3 is CASSSLAGGPEQYF. In DNA, the CDR3 is TGTGCCAGCAGTTCCTTAGCGGGGGGGCCCGAGCAGTACTTC.

The J gene is TRBJ2-3, the V gene TRBV7-3; 14 positions agree with TRBD2. The junction had 9 bases not matched to a gene; V was cut back by 4 bases and J by 6 bases. Germline loops: CDR1 SGHTA, CDR2 FQGTGA. This CDR3 contains 17 residues. CDR3 sequence: CASSSQPGLAGEDTQYF. Written as DNA, the CDR3 is TGTGCCAGCAGCTCCCAACCGGGACTAGCGGGAGAGGATACGCAGTATTTT.

This rearrangement joins TRBV7-3 to TRBJ2-3, with TRBD2 as a possible D gene (6 bases). Germline CDR1 reads SGHTA; CDR2 reads FQGTGA. This CDR3 has 17 residues. Trimming shortened V by 5 bases and J by 0 bases, and 18 bases separated the two germline ends. CDR3 nucleotide sequence: TGTGCCAGCAGCCTATCGGTTGGCGGGGCGAGCACAGATACGCAGTATTTT. Its protein product is CASSLSVGGASTDTQYF.

The CDR3 DNA follows: TGTGCCATCAGTGAGCCCTTCGGGACAGGGAAGACTGAAGCTTTCTTT. Encoded protein: CAISEPFGTGKTEAFF. The genes are TRBV10-3 and TRBJ1-1; TRBD1 agrees at 9 bases. Per germline, CDR1 ENHRY and CDR2 SYGVKD. Trimming at V came to 2 bases and at J to 5 bases, leaving 9 bases not matched to a gene. The CDR3 has 16 residues.

The gene calls are TRBV30 and TRBJ1-3; D is perhaps TRBD1 (6 bases). Germline CDR1 is GTSNPN and CDR2 is SVGIG (reference sequence). The CDR3 has 14 amino acids. Trimming removed 3 bases from V and 0 bases from J, with 9 bases in between. This chain's CDR3 is CAWRRTDSGNTIYF. CDR3 DNA: TGTGCCTGGAGGAGGACAGACTCTGGAAACACCATATATTTT.

The V and J genes are TRBV15 and TRBJ1-1; weak D call: TRBD1 (5 bases). Trimming removed 5 bases from V and 4 bases from J, with 14 bases in between. The germline V gene encodes CDR1 LNHNV and CDR2 YYDKDF (reference sequence). This CDR3 comprises 14 residues. The CDR3 DNA follows: TGTGCCACCAGCTCCCGCGCCGGGGGCACTGAAGCTTTCTTT. This codes for CATSSRAGGTEAFF. Full variable domain (rest looked up from reference TRBV15 and TRBJ1-1): DAMVIQNPRYQVTQFGKPVTLSCSQTLNHNVMYWYQQKSSQAPKLLFHYYDKDFNNEADTPDNFQSRRPNTSFCFLDIRSPGLGDTAMYLCATSSRAGGTEAFFGQGTRLTVV.

This chain joins TRBV2 and TRBJ1-3; 7 bases fit TRBD1. This CDR3 spans 14 amino acids. The V segment lost 7 bases and the J segment 3 bases; nucleotides outside the gene matches: 6. From germline, CDR1 is SNHLY and CDR2 FYNNEI. CDR3 bases: TGTGCCAGCACGACAGGGCGAATTGGAAACACCATATATTTT. This encodes CASTTGRIGNTIYF. Complete variable domain (other parts from reference TRBV2 and TRBJ1-3): EPEVTQTPSHQVTQMGQEVILRCVPISNHLYFYWYRQILGQKVEFLVSFYNNEISEKSEIFDDQFSVERPDGSNFTLKIRSTKLEDSAMYFCASTTGRIGNTIYFGEGSWLTVV.